The sample holds one count of the clone carrying this T cell receptor beta chain. These data originate in a study of PD-L1 blockade in urothelial cancer. Study-wide context: From about 2014, patients received atezolizumab, given as 1,200 mg intravenously every 3 weeks. Each participant's history included 0 to 3 prior chemotherapy regimens. About 85% of the 29 patients were males with bladder-origin urothelial cancer. Blood was analyzed 3 weeks (second dose) and 6 weeks after treatment start.

In germline, CDR1 is SGHVS, CDR2 FNYEAQ. This CDR3 has 15 amino acids. The V end lost 6 bases, the J end lost 2 bases, and 16 bases lay between the germline ends. The data were produced by immunoSEQ multiplex PCR, yet TCRdb's version contains in-frame clones alone and is incomplete. The table includes about 80,000 clones, about 85% detected once. This TCR derives from a woman in her 70s with urothelial cancer. The J gene is TRBJ2-5, the V gene TRBV7-6; D not certain. This sample comprised PBMCs, obtained around atezolizumab (anti-PD-L1) treatment. CDR3 sequence (DNA): TGTGCCAGCAGTCTAGAAGCCAGCTATCAAGAGACCCAGTACTTC. Translation: CASSLEASYQETQYF. Using reference TRBV7-6 and TRBJ2-5 for the parts outside the CDR3, the full variable domain is GAGVSQSPRYKVTKRGQDVALRCDPISGHVSLYWYRQALGQGPEFLTYFNYEAQQDKSGLPNDRFSAERPEGSISTLTIQRTEQRDSAMYRCASSLEASYQETQYFGPGTRLLVL.